This note documents a single T cell receptor (beta chain) sequence. Antigen unknown. PCR primers comprised 60 Vbeta and 13 Jbeta primers. Generated by immunoSEQ multiplex PCR, the TCRdb table keeps only in-frame clones and is missing some. The table records about 200,000 clones, around 80% of them present only once. This record belongs to a study of cytomegalovirus exposure and HLA in healthy donors. Study conclusions and caveats: Across donors, most TCRs were seen rarely, yet some public ones were widespread.

Germline-derived CDR1 and CDR2 are MNHEY and SVGAGI. V lost 7 bases, J lost 5 bases, and 8 bases stayed unmatched. The CDR3 length is 14 residues. This clonotype was sampled from a man in his forties or fifties in good health and CMV-seronegative. The rearrangement links TRBV6-5 to TRBJ2-1; 7 nucleotides line up with TRBD2. The sequencing sample was made of PBMCs. The CDR3 sequence: CASIGTIRDNEQFF. The CDR3 nucleotides are TGTGCCAGCATCGGGACTATTCGAGACAATGAGCAGTTCTTC.